The rows below give T cell receptor beta chains drawn from one sample of a study of CD8+ T cells in alopecia areata. Repertoires were generated with immunoSEQ multiplex PCR, while TCRdb's copy carries only in-frame clones and drops some. The sample carries 150,000 to 200,000 clones, roughly 60% recorded once. The material was CD4+ T cells sorted from blood, obtained at week 24, from a patient treated with tofacitinib. These receptors were taken from a human donor with alopecia areata. Both conserved end residues are part of each CDR3. Some rows mark clone size as missing; the rest say once, few, many or name a class of expanded clone.

TRBV25-1	TRBJ1-6	.	CASSEKNNSPLHF
TRBV29-1	TRBJ2-5	.	CSVFTSGAQETQYF
TRBV25-1	TRBJ1-6	.	CASSESSGRGSPLHF
TRBV29-1	TRBJ2-2	.	CSAATGGTGELFF
TRBV4-3	TRBJ1-1	.	CASSQETVNTEAFF
TRBV11-2	TRBJ2-3	.	CASSLDRVRGTQYF
TRBV11-2	TRBJ2-5	.	CASSKGGLAGGPRETQYF
TRBV9	TRBJ2-5	.	CASSAQGVGETQYF
TRBV15	TRBJ2-7	.	CATSRDGQGIYEQYF
TRBV6-6	TRBJ1-4	.	CASSREKLFF
TRBV2	TRBJ1-1	few	CASTSTGGTEAFF
TRBV5-1	TRBJ2-3	.	CASSLAGDYTDTQYF
TRBV29-1	TRBJ2-5	.	CSVATQYQETQYF
TRBV15	TRBJ1-5	.	CAVGTINQPQHF
TRBV27	TRBJ2-2	.	CASGLAGLGELFF
TRBV4-1	TRBJ2-1	few	CAAGQVFNEQFF
TRBV7-3	TRBJ2-3	.	CASSFIGLSSTDTQYF
TRBV6-5	TRBJ2-1	many	CASSSPSTTPTIEQFF
TRBV5-6	TRBJ2-6	.	CASSLSGGAGANVLTF
TRBV9	TRBJ2-6	.	CASSVRSNQTGVGANVLTF
TRBV6-5	TRBJ2-7	.	CASSGYVGGYEQYF
TRBV4-3	TRBJ2-3	.	CASSYRLSGSTDTQYF
TRBV5-1	TRBJ2-7	few	CASSLRDSDEQYF
TRBV13	TRBJ2-7	.	CASSLARGEQYF
TRBV19	TRBJ1-1	few	CASSIRVDTEAFF
TRBV20-1	TRBJ1-4	few	CSAKLEKLFF
TRBV30	TRBJ2-1	.	CAWSSEAGGKQFF
TRBV2	TRBJ2-2	.	CASARLGDTGELFF
TRBV10-3	TRBJ1-6	.	CAISVRDRDNSPLHF
TRBV5-1	TRBJ1-3	once	CASSSDGTAGGNTIYF
TRBV30	TRBJ1-5	.	CAWSPGGEQPQHF
TRBV27	TRBJ2-7	once	CASRWAGESYEQYF
TRBV7-9	TRBJ2-3	.	CASSRTGTDTQYF
TRBV2	TRBJ2-2	.	CASRAGLAGWNTGELFF
TRBV11-3	TRBJ2-7	.	CASSPRAFYEQYF
TRBV4-1	TRBJ1-4	.	CASSQGVEKLFF
TRBV11-3	TRBJ2-3	.	CACRDRREITDTQYF
TRBV30	TRBJ1-5	.	CAWSPGGGQPQHF
TRBV6-1	TRBJ2-3	.	CASSVYQITDTQYF
TRBV30	TRBJ1-2	.	CAWSGTGVIRYGYTF
TRBV30	TRBJ1-2	.	CAWSSLGNYGYTF
TRBV29-1	TRBJ2-7	.	CSVELAQRTYEQYF
TRBV4-3	TRBJ2-2	.	CASSQGGGANTGELFF
TRBV2	TRBJ2-4	.	CASSRQPGQGTFVQYF
TRBV29-1	TRBJ1-1	.	CSVSITEAFF
TRBV7-2	TRBJ2-7	.	CASSPTPGSQGEQYF
TRBV15	TRBJ1-5	few	CATSTESPGRYQPQHF
TRBV5-1	TRBJ2-7	once	CASSLDSQDVTYEQYF
TRBV10-2	TRBJ1-2	few	CASREANAYGYTF
TRBV19	TRBJ2-1	.	CASTPGGTPGSNEQFF
TRBV2	TRBJ2-3	.	CASSVGGVTDTQYF
TRBV6-6	TRBJ1-1	.	CASSYGYTEAFF
TRBV30	TRBJ1-2	.	CAWTPDSGFYGYTF
TRBV30	TRBJ1-2	.	CAWSTMMGRNYGYTF
TRBV29-1	TRBJ1-2	.	CSVSRGYDYGYTF